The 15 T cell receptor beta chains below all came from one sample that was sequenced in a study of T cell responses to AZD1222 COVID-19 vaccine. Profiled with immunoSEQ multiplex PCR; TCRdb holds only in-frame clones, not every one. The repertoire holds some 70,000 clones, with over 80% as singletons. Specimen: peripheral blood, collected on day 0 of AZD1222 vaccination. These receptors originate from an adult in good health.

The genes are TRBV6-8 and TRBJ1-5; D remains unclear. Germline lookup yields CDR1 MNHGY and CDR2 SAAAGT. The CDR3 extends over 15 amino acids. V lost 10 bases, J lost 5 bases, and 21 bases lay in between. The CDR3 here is CATLPDVGEDQPQHF. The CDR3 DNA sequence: TGTGCCACCCTGCCGGATGTTGGGGAGGATCAGCCCCAGCATTTT.

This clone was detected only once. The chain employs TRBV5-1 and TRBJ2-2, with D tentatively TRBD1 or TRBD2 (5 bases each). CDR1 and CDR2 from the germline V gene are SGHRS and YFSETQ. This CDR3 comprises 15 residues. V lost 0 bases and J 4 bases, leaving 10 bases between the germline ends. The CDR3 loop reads CASSLELRGTGELFF. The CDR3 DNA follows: TGCGCCAGCAGCTTGGAGCTGAGGGGCACCGGGGAGCTGTTTTTT. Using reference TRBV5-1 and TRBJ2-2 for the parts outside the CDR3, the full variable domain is KAGVTQTPRYLIKTRGQQVTLSCSPISGHRSVSWYQQTPGQGLQFLFEYFSETQRNKGNFPGRFSGRQFSNSRSEMNVSTLELGDSALYLCASSLELRGTGELFFGEGSRLTVL.

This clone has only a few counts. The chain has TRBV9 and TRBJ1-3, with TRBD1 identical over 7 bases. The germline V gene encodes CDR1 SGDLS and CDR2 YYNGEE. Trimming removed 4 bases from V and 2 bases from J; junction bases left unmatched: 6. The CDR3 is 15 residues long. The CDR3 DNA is TGTGCCAGCAGCTCAGGGGGGACAGCTGGAAACACCATATATTTT. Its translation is CASSSGGTAGNTIYF.

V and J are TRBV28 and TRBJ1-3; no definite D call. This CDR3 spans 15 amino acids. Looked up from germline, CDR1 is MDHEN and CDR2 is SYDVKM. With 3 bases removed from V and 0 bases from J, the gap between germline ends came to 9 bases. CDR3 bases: TGTGCCAGCAGTTTGCCGGGGAGCTCTGGAAACACCATATATTTT. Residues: CASSLPGSSGNTIYF.

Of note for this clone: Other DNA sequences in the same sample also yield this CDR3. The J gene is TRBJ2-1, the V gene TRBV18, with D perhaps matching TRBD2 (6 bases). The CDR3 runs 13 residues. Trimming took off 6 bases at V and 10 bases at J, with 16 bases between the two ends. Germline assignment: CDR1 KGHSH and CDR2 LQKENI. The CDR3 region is CASSPGLAGEQFF. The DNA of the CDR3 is TGTGCCAGCTCCCCGGGACTTGCGGGAGAGCAGTTCTTC.

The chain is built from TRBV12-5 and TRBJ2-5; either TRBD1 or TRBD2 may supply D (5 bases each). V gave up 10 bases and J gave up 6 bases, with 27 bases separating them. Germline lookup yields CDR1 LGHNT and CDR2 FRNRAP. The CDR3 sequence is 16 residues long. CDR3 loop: CATRTSTGAPDQTQYF. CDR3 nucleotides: TGTGCTACCCGGACCTCGACCGGGGCCCCCGACCAGACCCAGTACTTC.

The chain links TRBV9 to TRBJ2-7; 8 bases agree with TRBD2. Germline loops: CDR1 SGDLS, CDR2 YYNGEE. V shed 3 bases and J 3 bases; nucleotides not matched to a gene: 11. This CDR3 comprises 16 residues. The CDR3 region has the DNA TGTGCCAGCAGCGCCCAGGAGAGCGGGGGTTACTACGAGCAGTACTTC. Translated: CASSAQESGGYYEQYF.

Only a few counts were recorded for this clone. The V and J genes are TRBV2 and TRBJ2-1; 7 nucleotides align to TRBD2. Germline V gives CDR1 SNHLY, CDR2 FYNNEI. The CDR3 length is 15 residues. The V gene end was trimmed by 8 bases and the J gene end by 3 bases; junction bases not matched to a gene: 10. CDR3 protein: CASPRSPSGYNEQFF. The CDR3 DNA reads TGTGCCAGCCCCCGGTCCCCTAGCGGCTACAATGAGCAGTTCTTC.

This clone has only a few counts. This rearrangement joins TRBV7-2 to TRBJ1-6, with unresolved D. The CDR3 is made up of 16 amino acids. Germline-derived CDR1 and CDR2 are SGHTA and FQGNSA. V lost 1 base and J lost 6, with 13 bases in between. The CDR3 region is CASSLDLGRSNSPLHF. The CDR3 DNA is TGTGCCAGCAGCTTAGATCTGGGTCGAAGTAATTCACCCCTCCACTTT.

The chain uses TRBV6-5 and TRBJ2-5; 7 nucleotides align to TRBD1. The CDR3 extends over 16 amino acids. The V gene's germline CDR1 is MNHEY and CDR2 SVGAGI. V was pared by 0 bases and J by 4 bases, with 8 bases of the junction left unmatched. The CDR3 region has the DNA TGTGCCAGCAGTTACTCGTTCCAGGGGGTTGGAGAGACCCAGTACTTC. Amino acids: CASSYSFQGVGETQYF.

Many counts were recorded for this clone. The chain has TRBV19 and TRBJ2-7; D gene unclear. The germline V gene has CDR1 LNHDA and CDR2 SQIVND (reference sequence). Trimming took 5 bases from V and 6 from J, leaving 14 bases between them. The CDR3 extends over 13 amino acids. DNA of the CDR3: TGTGCCAGTAGTGTGCCGAACAGTCTCGAGCAGTACTTC. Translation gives CASSVPNSLEQYF.

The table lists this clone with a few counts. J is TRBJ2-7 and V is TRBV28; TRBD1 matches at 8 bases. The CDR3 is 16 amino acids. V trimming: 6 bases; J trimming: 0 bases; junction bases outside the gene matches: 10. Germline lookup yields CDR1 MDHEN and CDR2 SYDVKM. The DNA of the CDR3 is TGTGCCAGCAGCCCCTGGAGGACAGGGTACTCCTACGAGCAGTACTTC. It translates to CASSPWRTGYSYEQYF.

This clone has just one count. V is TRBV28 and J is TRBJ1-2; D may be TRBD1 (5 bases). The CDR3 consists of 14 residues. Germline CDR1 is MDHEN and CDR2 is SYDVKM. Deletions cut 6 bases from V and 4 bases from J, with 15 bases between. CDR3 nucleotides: TGTGCCAGCAGAGCCGAGGGGAGATTCTATGGCTACACCTTC. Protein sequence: CASRAEGRFYGYTF.

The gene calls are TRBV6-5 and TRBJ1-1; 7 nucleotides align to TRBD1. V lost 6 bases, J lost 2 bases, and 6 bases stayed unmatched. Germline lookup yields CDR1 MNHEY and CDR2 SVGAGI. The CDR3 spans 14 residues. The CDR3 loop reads CASRPGQINTEAFF. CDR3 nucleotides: TGTGCCAGCAGACCGGGACAGATTAACACTGAAGCTTTCTTT.

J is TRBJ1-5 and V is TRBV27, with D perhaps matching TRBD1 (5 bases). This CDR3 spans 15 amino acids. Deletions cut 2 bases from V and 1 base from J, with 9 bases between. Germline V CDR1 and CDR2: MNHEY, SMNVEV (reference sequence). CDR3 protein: CASSLVTGSNQPQHF. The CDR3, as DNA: TGTGCCAGCAGTTTAGTCACAGGCAGCAATCAGCCCCAGCATTTT.